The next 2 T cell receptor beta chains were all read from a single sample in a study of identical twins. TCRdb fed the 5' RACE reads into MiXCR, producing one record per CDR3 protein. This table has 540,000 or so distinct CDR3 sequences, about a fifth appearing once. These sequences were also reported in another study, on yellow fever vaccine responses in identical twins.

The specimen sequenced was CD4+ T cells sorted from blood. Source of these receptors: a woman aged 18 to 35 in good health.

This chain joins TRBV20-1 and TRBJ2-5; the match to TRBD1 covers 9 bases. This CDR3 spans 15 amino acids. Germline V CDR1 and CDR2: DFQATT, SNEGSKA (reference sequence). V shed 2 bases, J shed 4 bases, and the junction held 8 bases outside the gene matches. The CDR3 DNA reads TGCAGTGCTAGAAAACAGGGGGCTAGCGGAGAGACCCAGTACTTC. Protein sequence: CSARKQGASGETQYF.

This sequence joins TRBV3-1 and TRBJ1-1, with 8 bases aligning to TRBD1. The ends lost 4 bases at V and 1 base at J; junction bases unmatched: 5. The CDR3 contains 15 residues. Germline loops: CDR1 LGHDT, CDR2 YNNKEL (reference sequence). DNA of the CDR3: TGTGCCAGCAGCCCCTCGGACAGGGAGAACACTGAAGCTTTCTTT. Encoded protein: CASSPSDRENTEAFF.